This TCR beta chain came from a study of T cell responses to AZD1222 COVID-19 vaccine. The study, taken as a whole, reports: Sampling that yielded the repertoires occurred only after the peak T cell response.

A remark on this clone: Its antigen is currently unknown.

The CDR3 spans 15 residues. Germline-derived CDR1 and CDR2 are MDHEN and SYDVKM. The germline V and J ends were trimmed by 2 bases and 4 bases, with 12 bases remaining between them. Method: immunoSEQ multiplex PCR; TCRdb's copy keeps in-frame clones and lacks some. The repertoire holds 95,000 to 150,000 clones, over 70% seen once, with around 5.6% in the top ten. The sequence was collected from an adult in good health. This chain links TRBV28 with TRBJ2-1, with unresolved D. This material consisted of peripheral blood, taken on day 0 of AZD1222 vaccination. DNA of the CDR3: TGTGCCAGCAGTTTAAACAGCGACTCTTACAATGAGCAGTTCTTC. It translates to CASSLNSDSYNEQFF.